This T cell receptor (beta chain) was sequenced during a study of CD4 T cells in relation to SARS-CoV-2 and coronaviruses. For the study at large: Crossreactive spike epitopes shared across donors were mapped to their HLA restriction.

Details on this clone: The antigen is not known.

Deep TCR-beta sequencing used DNA from uncultured naive and memory CD4+ T cells. TCRdb's table, derived via immunoSEQ multiplex PCR, lists solely in-frame clones and lacks some. Altogether some 65,000 clones are present, about nine tenths being singletons, with the ten largest covering 1.6%. Before the COVID-19 pandemic, during about 2011-2019, CD4+ T cells were taken from unexposed donors. CD4 enrichment then naive enrichment separated naive from memory CD4+ cells. Germline-derived CDR1 and CDR2 are SGHTA and FQGNSA. The CDR3 runs to 16 residues. V was clipped by 4 bases and J by 0 bases; unmatched bases: 6. General study findings and limits: According to naive versus memory sequencing, detected responses are memory recall, not newly primed.

V is TRBV7-2 and J is TRBJ2-3, with 8 bases identical to TRBD1. The receptor comes from a human donor in good health. Sequenced sample: memory CD4+ T cells from PBMCs. CDR3 nucleotide sequence: TGTGCCAGCAGCTCCACAGGGGGGACTAGCACAGATACGCAGTATTTT. This gives the protein CASSSTGGTSTDTQYF.